The 27 T cell receptor beta chains in this list originate from one sample, sequenced in a study of control samples from healthy donors and cancer patients. Data came from immunoSEQ multiplex PCR; TCRdb stores just in-frame clones and leaves some out. The data hold 100,000 to 150,000 clones, with around nine tenths observed a single time. The sample consisted of PBMCs. Receptor source: a man over 45 with head and neck cancer.

V is TRBV29-1 and J is TRBJ2-1; 9 positions agree with TRBD2. This CDR3 is built from 15 residues. V shed 0 bases, J shed 2 bases, and the junction held 2 bases outside the gene matches. Germline V lookup: CDR1 SQVTM, CDR2 ANQGSEA. Here the CDR3 DNA reads TGCAGCGTTGAAGATTTAGCGGGAGCCTACAATGAGCAGTTCTTC. This gives the protein CSVEDLAGAYNEQFF.

The CDR3 DNA follows: TGTGCCAGCAGTTTAAATAGACTAGCGAGTTCCTACGAGCAGTACTTC. Amino acids: CASSLNRLASSYEQYF. This chain uses TRBV27 with TRBJ2-7; 8 positions match TRBD2. Germline-derived CDR1 and CDR2 are MNHEY and SMNVEV (reference sequence). The trim removed 2 bases at V and 1 base at J, leaving 7 bases unmatched. The CDR3 is 16 amino acids.

This clone was picked up one time. The junction and the germline gene differ at one end; a read error may be behind it. The gene calls are TRBV19 and TRBJ2-1; possible D gene TRBD2, 5 bases. CDR1 and CDR2 (germline): LNHDA, SQIVND (reference sequence). The CDR3 is 13 amino acids. CDR3 DNA sequence: TGTGCCAGCAGTACGAGGGTCTCCAATGAGCAGTTCTTC. Amino acids: CASSTRVSNEQFF.

This chain joins TRBV5-1 and TRBJ2-5; TRBD1 matches at 8 bases. Trimming cost V 4 bases and J 5 bases; bases outside gene matches: 7. Germline CDR1 and CDR2: SGHRS and YFSETQ. The CDR3 is 14 amino acids. DNA of the CDR3: TGCGCCAGCAGCCTCCAGGGGGCGCGGGAGACCCAGTACTTC. Translating it yields CASSLQGARETQYF.

The V gene is TRBV7-9, the J gene TRBJ1-2; tentatively, D is TRBD1 (6 bases). In germline, CDR1 is SEHNR, CDR2 FQNEAQ (reference sequence). Trimming left V 3 bases short and J 7 bases short, with 21 bases between. This CDR3 contains 16 residues. The CDR3: CASSLRTGGAFGGYTF. CDR3 DNA sequence: TGTGCCAGCAGCTTGCGGACGGGGGGGGCCTTTGGTGGCTACACCTTC.

The chain employs TRBV4-2 and TRBJ1-4, with D unresolved. The germline CDR1 and CDR2 sequences are LGHNA and YNFKEQ. The CDR3 spans 15 residues. Trimming stripped 0 bases from V and 7 bases from J, with 12 bases between. CDR3 in amino acids: CASSQDPFSPEKLFF. For the CDR3, the DNA is TGTGCCAGCAGCCAAGATCCTTTCAGTCCTGAAAAACTGTTTTTT.

The chain is built from TRBV7-2 and TRBJ2-1, with D unclear. This CDR3 contains 15 residues. Trimming took 5 bases from V and 0 from J, leaving 11 bases between them. Germline loops: CDR1 SGHTA, CDR2 FQGNSA. This chain's CDR3 is CASSAQTSSYNEQFF. CDR3 nucleotide sequence: TGTGCCAGCAGCGCCCAAACGAGCTCCTACAATGAGCAGTTCTTC.

The rearrangement joins TRBV11-2 to TRBJ1-6; D gene uncertain. V lost 7 bases and J lost 7, with 17 bases in between. Germline loops: CDR1 SGHAT, CDR2 FQNNGV. The CDR3 loop spans 15 amino acids. The CDR3 DNA follows: TGTGCCAGCACCCAAGATCGGGCAGCGAATTCACCCCTCCACTTT. This gives the protein CASTQDRAANSPLHF.

The chain recombines TRBV6-1 with TRBJ2-3, with no clear D. Germline V lookup: CDR1 MNHNS, CDR2 SASEGT. This CDR3 region has 11 residues. The V end was cut by 3 bases, the J end by 4 bases, with 2 bases between. CDR3 in amino acids: CASSESDTQYF. The CDR3 DNA sequence: TGTGCCAGCAGTGAGTCAGATACGCAGTATTTT.

The chain employs TRBV19 and TRBJ2-1; the D gene is possibly TRBD1 (6 bases). The germline V gene has CDR1 LNHDA and CDR2 SQIVND (reference sequence). This CDR3 is 17 amino acids long. V lost 5 bases and J lost 7, with 24 bases in between. CDR3 DNA sequence: TGTGCCAGTAGTTTCTACTCCGGGACACCACCAGGGAATGAGCAGTTCTTC. This encodes CASSFYSGTPPGNEQFF. The full variable domain, rest sourced from reference TRBV19 and TRBJ2-1, is DGGITQSPKYLFRKEGQNVTLSCEQNLNHDAMYWYRQDPGQGLRLIYYSQIVNDFQKGDIAEGYSVSREKKESFPLTVTSAQKNPTAFYLCASSFYSGTPPGNEQFFGPGTRLTVL.

The rearrangement joins TRBV5-1 to TRBJ2-1; 14 bases match TRBD2. CDR1 is SGHRS and CDR2 is YFSETQ in the germline V gene. The trim removed 0 bases at V and 0 bases at J, leaving 8 bases unmatched. The CDR3 is 20 amino acids. This CDR3 is CASSLAGGLAGVGSYNEQFF. CDR3 nucleotides: TGCGCCAGCAGCTTGGCCGGGGGACTAGCGGGAGTCGGCTCCTACAATGAGCAGTTCTTC.

This chain joins TRBV5-1 and TRBJ1-4; 7 nucleotides agree with TRBD1. After removal of 4 bases from V and 8 bases from J, the junction contained 8 bases not matched to a gene. CDR1 SGHRS and CDR2 YFSETQ come from the germline V gene. The length of the CDR3 is 14 residues. DNA of the CDR3: TGCGCCAGCAGCACCGACAGGGAACGGGAAAAACTGTTTTTT. Protein product: CASSTDREREKLFF.

The chain joins TRBV19 to TRBJ2-1; 14 nucleotides line up with TRBD2. This CDR3 contains 15 residues. The germline CDR1 and CDR2 sequences are LNHDA and SQIVND (reference sequence). V lost 5 bases and J lost 9; bases outside the gene matches: 6. CDR3 nucleotide sequence: TGTGCCAGTAGTCCGGGACTAGCGGGAGTAGGTGAGCAGTTCTTC. Translation: CASSPGLAGVGEQFF.

The V and J genes are TRBV7-8 and TRBJ2-7; weak D call: TRBD2 (5 bases). Germline V gene sequence: CDR1 SGHVS, CDR2 FQNEAQ. Trimming took off 6 bases at V and 2 bases at J, with 17 bases between the two ends. The CDR3 length is 15 residues. As DNA, the CDR3 is TGTGCCAGCAGGCTACTTTCCGGGATTACCTACGAGCAGTACTTC. This codes for CASRLLSGITYEQYF. Looking up the rest from reference TRBV7-8 and TRBJ2-7 gives the full variable domain: GAGVSQSPRYKVAKRGQDVALRCDPISGHVSLFWYQQALGQGPEFLTYFQNEAQLDKSGLPSDRFFAERPEGSVSTLKIQRTQQEDSAVYLCASRLLSGITYEQYFGPGTRLTVT.

The chain has TRBV5-1 and TRBJ2-7; 8 bases match TRBD1. V lost 3 bases, J lost 2 bases, and 10 bases stayed unmatched. The CDR3 length is 16 residues. CDR1 is SGHRS, CDR2 YFSETQ, per germline. As DNA, the CDR3 is TGCGCCAGCAGCTACCCTTACAGGGGGGCGGCCTACGAGCAGTACTTC. Translating it yields CASSYPYRGAAYEQYF.

The V call is TRBV5-1, the J call TRBJ2-7, with 14 bases matching TRBD2. The CDR3 covers 16 residues. With 4 bases clipped from V and 3 bases from J, the junction kept 6 bases outside the gene matches. Germline V gives CDR1 SGHRS, CDR2 YFSETQ. CDR3 DNA sequence: TGCGCCAGCAGCCCGGGACTAGCGGGGGCCAACTACGAGCAGTACTTC. This translates into CASSPGLAGANYEQYF. Using reference TRBV5-1 and TRBJ2-7 for the parts outside the CDR3, the full variable domain is KAGVTQTPRYLIKTRGQQVTLSCSPISGHRSVSWYQQTPGQGLQFLFEYFSETQRNKGNFPGRFSGRQFSNSRSEMNVSTLELGDSALYLCASSPGLAGANYEQYFGPGTRLTVT.

The J gene is TRBJ2-3, the V gene TRBV11-2, with 11 bases aligning to TRBD2. The CDR3 spans 18 residues. V was clipped by 5 bases and J by 1 base; unmatched bases: 11. Germline CDR1 is SGHAT and CDR2 is FQNNGV. The CDR3 spells CASSLTTSGASGTDTQYF. The CDR3 DNA follows: TGTGCCAGCAGCCTAACGACTAGCGGGGCCTCGGGCACAGATACGCAGTATTTT.

J is TRBJ2-3 and V is TRBV29-1; the match to TRBD2 covers 9 bases. Germline V gives CDR1 SQVTM, CDR2 ANQGSEA. The V gene end was trimmed by 1 base and the J gene end by 2 bases; junction bases not matched to a gene: 7. The CDR3 covers 16 residues. The CDR3 DNA reads as TGCAGCGTTGAAGGAGAAAGCGGGAGGTTCACAGATACGCAGTATTTT. This gives the protein CSVEGESGRFTDTQYF.

Only a few counts were recorded for this clone. The chain carries TRBV5-1 and TRBJ2-6; no definite D call. The V gene's germline CDR1 is SGHRS and CDR2 YFSETQ. Trimming removed 3 bases from V and 1 base from J, with 17 bases in between. The CDR3 sequence is 18 residues long. For the CDR3, the DNA is TGCGCCAGCAGCTCCCCACCCTACTTAGGATCTGGGGCCAACGTCCTGACTTTC. Its protein is CASSSPPYLGSGANVLTF.

This sequence joins TRBV2 and TRBJ1-3; 10 positions agree with TRBD1. Germline lookup yields CDR1 SNHLY and CDR2 FYNNEI. This CDR3 is built from 15 residues. V was clipped by 4 bases and J by 3 bases; unmatched bases: 3. The CDR3 loop reads CASSGQGAVGNTIYF. DNA of the CDR3: TGTGCCAGCAGTGGACAGGGGGCGGTTGGAAACACCATATATTTT.

V and J are TRBV12-5 and TRBJ2-1; TRBD2 matches 9 bases. This CDR3 is 15 amino acids long. Trimming at V came to 0 bases and at J to 7 bases, leaving 4 bases not matched to a gene. The germline gives CDR1 LGHNT, CDR2 FRNRAP. CDR3 DNA sequence: TGTGCTAGTGGTTTGGTAGGGCTAGCGGGGAATGAGCAGTTCTTC. Encoded protein: CASGLVGLAGNEQFF.

The chain combines TRBV20-1 with TRBJ2-1; weak D call: TRBD2 (6 bases). The CDR3 has 11 amino acids. CDR1 is DFQATT and CDR2 is SNEGSKA in the germline V gene (reference sequence). The germline V and J ends were trimmed by 5 bases and 13 bases, with 15 bases remaining between them. The CDR3 spells CSAPLVGGQFF. The CDR3 DNA reads TGCAGTGCTCCCCTGGTGGGGGGACAGTTCTTC.

This chain connects TRBV12-3 or TRBV12-4 to TRBJ2-7; possible D gene TRBD2, 6 bases. This CDR3 contains 13 residues. The V and J ends lost 5 bases and 6 bases respectively, with 14 bases between them. The CDR3 sequence is CASSRGILSEQYF. The CDR3 nucleotides read TGTGCCAGCAGTCGGGGGATCTTGTCCGAGCAGTACTTC.

The count of this clone is one. The chain carries TRBV3-1 (or the pseudogene TRBV3-2) and TRBJ2-7; D not resolved. Germline CDR1 is LGHDT and CDR2 is YNNKEL (reference sequence). The length of the CDR3 is 12 residues. V was trimmed by 0 bases and J by 8 bases, leaving 8 bases between them. CDR3 coding DNA: TGTGCCAGCAGCCAAGAGGCGGTTAAGCAGTACTTC. Translation: CASSQEAVKQYF.

The V call is TRBV9, the J call TRBJ2-5, with D possibly called TRBD1 or TRBD2 (5 bases each). V lost 0 bases and J lost 1, with 10 bases in between. CDR3 length equals 15 residues. Germline V CDR1 and CDR2: SGDLS, YYNGEE. As DNA, the CDR3 is TGTGCCAGCAGCGTAGGAGGGGTAACCCAAGAGACCCAGTACTTC. This encodes CASSVGGVTQETQYF.

This clone was seen once. V is TRBV5-8 and J is TRBJ1-3; a possible D gene is TRBD1 (5 bases). Germline CDR1 reads SGHTS; CDR2 reads YDEGEE. The V end lost 4 bases, the J end lost 7 bases, and 12 bases lay between the germline ends. This CDR3 contains 13 residues. Here the CDR3 DNA reads TGTGCCAGCAGCCTTGGACGGGGCAACACCATATATTTT. Translating gives CASSLGRGNTIYF.

The rearrangement links TRBV6-5 to TRBJ1-4; 7 bases align to TRBD1. CDR1 and CDR2 (germline): MNHEY, SVGAGI. The V gene end was trimmed by 2 bases and the J gene end by 8 bases; junction bases not matched to a gene: 8. CDR3 length: 15 amino acids. CDR3 region: CASSYRQGGKEKLFF. For the CDR3, the DNA is TGTGCCAGCAGTTACCGACAGGGAGGGAAGGAAAAACTGTTTTTT.